The clone carrying this T cell receptor beta chain was counted a few times. Its antigen is not known. This sample is part of a study of T cells after yellow fever vaccination. Study-level points and caveats: A secondary response was less intense yet reached its peak sooner, at day 5 versus 15. Subsequent to the booster, the majority of primary-vaccination clones reappeared (approximately 95% CD4, 85% to 90% CD8).

Each CDR3 protein is one row after TCRdb ran MiXCR on the 5' RACE reads. The sample includes a few hundred thousand distinct CDR3 sequences, roughly 8.7% of them seen just once. The sequencing here drew on PBMCs, taken on the day of the first yellow fever vaccination. This sequence originates from a man in his late teens or twenties who received the YFV17D yellow fever vaccine.

The CDR3 region has the DNA TGCGCCAGCAGCTTGGCCAATCGGCGGAAACCGGCGGAGACCCAGTACTTC. This translates into CASSLANRRKPAETQYF. This chain uses TRBV5-1 with TRBJ2-5; D gene unclear. Germline loops: CDR1 SGHRS, CDR2 YFSETQ. Trimming took 0 bases from V and 5 from J, leaving 20 bases between them. The CDR3 has 17 residues. The full variable domain, with the rest looked up from reference TRBV5-1 and TRBJ2-5, is KAGVTQTPRYLIKTRGQQVTLSCSPISGHRSVSWYQQTPGQGLQFLFEYFSETQRNKGNFPGRFSGRQFSNSRSEMNVSTLELGDSALYLCASSLANRRKPAETQYFGPGTRLLVL.